The T cell receptor (beta chain) described here comes from a study of cytomegalovirus exposure and HLA in healthy donors. Study-wide context: A later analysis reported the same platform for the 100 to 150 validation repertoires and the approximately 640 first-cohort repertoires.

This CDR3 region has 15 residues. The germline gives CDR1 GTSNPN, CDR2 SVGIG (reference sequence). V shed 5 bases and J shed 7 bases, with 20 bases lying between them. Turning to this clone: Its antigen is unidentified.

The assay was immunoSEQ multiplex PCR, and TCRdb's table has in-frame clones only and misses some. The sample holds some 220,000 clones; around 90% are singletons and the top ten take 1% to 1.2%. Study conclusions and caveats: A classifier reportedly called cytomegalovirus status with high sensitivity and specificity.

Sequencing used PBMCs. The chain recombines TRBV30 with TRBJ1-4; tentative D call: TRBD1 (5 bases). The sequence was collected from a young woman in good health and CMV-seronegative. The CDR3 coding sequence is TGTGCCTGGGCCAGTGGGGCCCCCTGGGGTGAAAAACTGTTTTTT. Residues: CAWASGAPWGEKLFF.